Listed below are T cell receptor beta chains from one sample, sequenced in a study of OX40 agonist ivuxolimab in advanced cancers. Profiled with immunoSEQ multiplex PCR; TCRdb holds only in-frame clones, not every one. The sample consists of 70,000 to 80,000 clones, 75% to 90% of them appearing once. The source material was CD4+ or CD8+ T cells sorted from blood, sampled in a trial of the OX40 agonist ivuxolimab. These receptors originate from an adult with an advanced solid tumor such as melanoma, head and neck, liver or kidney cancer. CDR3s include the opening cysteine and the closing phenylalanine or tryptophan. Each record gives: clone size, CDR3 length, V gene, D gene, J gene, CDR3 DNA, CDR3 protein. A D gene is named only where the DNA matches it firmly. Clone size is shown for a subset of rows, as once, few, many or a class of expanded clone.

clone size: -
CDR3 length: 14
V gene: TRBV7-9
D gene: -
J gene: TRBJ1-5
CDR3 DNA: TGTGCCAGCAGCTTAGGGCCAGGGGATCAGCCCCAGCATTTT
CDR3 protein: CASSLGPGDQPQHF

clone size: -
CDR3 length: 15
V gene: TRBV5-1
D gene: -
J gene: TRBJ1-5
CDR3 DNA: TGCGCCAGCAGCCCGGCCGGGGCTCCCCAATCTGCCCAGCATTTT
CDR3 protein: CASSPAGAPQSAQHF

clone size: once
CDR3 length: 19
V gene: TRBV27
D gene: TRBD2
J gene: TRBJ2-7
CDR3 DNA: TGTGCCAGCCTAGGACTTACACGGACTAGCGGGAGAGTAGCCTACGAGCAGTACTTC
CDR3 protein: CASLGLTRTSGRVAYEQYF

clone size: -
CDR3 length: 16
V gene: TRBV27
D gene: TRBD2
J gene: TRBJ2-7
CDR3 DNA: TGTGCCAGCAGTTTGCGCCCGGGACTAGTCAAGTACGAGCAGTACTTC
CDR3 protein: CASSLRPGLVKYEQYF

clone size: -
CDR3 length: 14
V gene: TRBV19
D gene: TRBD1
J gene: TRBJ1-1
CDR3 DNA: TGTGCCAGTAGTACAGGGGGCAGAGTCACTGAAGCTTTCTTT
CDR3 protein: CASSTGGRVTEAFF

clone size: -
CDR3 length: 16
V gene: TRBV5-1
D gene: TRBD1
J gene: TRBJ1-4
CDR3 DNA: TGCGCCAGCAGCATTACAGGGGATACAACTAATGAAAAACTGTTTTTT
CDR3 protein: CASSITGDTTNEKLFF

clone size: -
CDR3 length: 15
V gene: TRBV7-9
D gene: -
J gene: TRBJ2-4
CDR3 DNA: TGTGCCAGCAGCGCACAAGACCTATCTGCCACCATTCAGTACTTC
CDR3 protein: CASSAQDLSATIQYF

clone size: -
CDR3 length: 13
V gene: TRBV27
D gene: -
J gene: TRBJ2-7
CDR3 DNA: TGTGCCAGCAGTTTATCAGGAGGGGGGGAGCAGTACTTC
CDR3 protein: CASSLSGGGEQYF

clone size: -
CDR3 length: 12
V gene: TRBV28
D gene: TRBD2
J gene: TRBJ2-7
CDR3 DNA: TGTGCCAGCAGTACTCTAGCGGGAGTGCAGTACTTC
CDR3 protein: CASSTLAGVQYF

clone size: -
CDR3 length: 15
V gene: TRBV9
D gene: -
J gene: TRBJ2-5
CDR3 DNA: TGTGCCAGCAGCGCCCCCACCTTGACAAGCGAGACCCAGTACTTC
CDR3 protein: CASSAPTLTSETQYF

clone size: -
CDR3 length: 17
V gene: TRBV7-6
D gene: TRBD2
J gene: TRBJ2-7
CDR3 DNA: TGTGCCAGCAGCTTAGCCGGGACTAGCGGGCCAGCCTACGAGCAGTACTTC
CDR3 protein: CASSLAGTSGPAYEQYF

clone size: -
CDR3 length: 11
V gene: TRBV20-1
D gene: -
J gene: TRBJ2-5
CDR3 DNA: TGCAGTCCCGGGAGTCAAGAGACCCAGTACTTC
CDR3 protein: CSPGSQETQYF

clone size: -
CDR3 length: 12
V gene: TRBV2
D gene: TRBD1
J gene: TRBJ1-1
CDR3 DNA: TGTGCAGGAGACAGGGTAAACACTGAAGCTTTCTTT
CDR3 protein: CAGDRVNTEAFF

clone size: -
CDR3 length: 13
V gene: TRBV6-1
D gene: -
J gene: TRBJ1-5
CDR3 DNA: TGTGCCAGCAGTGAAGCCGGAAATCAGCCCCAGCATTTT
CDR3 protein: CASSEAGNQPQHF

clone size: -
CDR3 length: 14
V gene: TRBV19
D gene: TRBD1
J gene: TRBJ2-2
CDR3 DNA: TGTGCCAGTAGTGTCGGGACAGACACCGGGGAGCTGTTTTTT
CDR3 protein: CASSVGTDTGELFF

clone size: -
CDR3 length: 14
V gene: TRBV18
D gene: -
J gene: TRBJ1-2
CDR3 DNA: TGTGCCAGCTCTATGGGGGGCGCCGACTATGGCTACACCTTC
CDR3 protein: CASSMGGADYGYTF

clone size: -
CDR3 length: 14
V gene: TRBV7-9
D gene: -
J gene: TRBJ2-7
CDR3 DNA: TGTGCCAGCAGCTTATACTCAGGGGTGTACGAGCAGTACTTC
CDR3 protein: CASSLYSGVYEQYF

clone size: -
CDR3 length: 15
V gene: TRBV6-5
D gene: TRBD1
J gene: TRBJ2-2
CDR3 DNA: TGTGCCAGCAAACGAAGACAGGGGGCAACCGGGGAGCTGTTTTTT
CDR3 protein: CASKRRQGATGELFF

clone size: -
CDR3 length: 13
V gene: TRBV19
D gene: TRBD2
J gene: TRBJ2-5
CDR3 DNA: TGTGCCAGTAGTATGGGAGGGGTAGAGACCCAGTACTTC
CDR3 protein: CASSMGGVETQYF

clone size: -
CDR3 length: 15
V gene: TRBV30
D gene: -
J gene: TRBJ1-5
CDR3 DNA: TGTGCCTGGGGATACGCGGGAGCGGGCAATCAGCCCCAGCATTTT
CDR3 protein: CAWGYAGAGNQPQHF

clone size: -
CDR3 length: 18
V gene: TRBV27
D gene: TRBD2
J gene: TRBJ2-3
CDR3 DNA: TGTGCCAGCAGTTCACTAGCGGGAGGCGGGTCGAGCACAGATACGCAGTATTTT
CDR3 protein: CASSSLAGGGSSTDTQYF

clone size: -
CDR3 length: 16
V gene: TRBV7-9
D gene: -
J gene: TRBJ1-2
CDR3 DNA: TGTGCCAGCAGCTTAGGGCCTTGGGACACCAACTATGGCTACACCTTC
CDR3 protein: CASSLGPWDTNYGYTF

clone size: -
CDR3 length: 11
V gene: TRBV12-5
D gene: -
J gene: TRBJ2-7
CDR3 DNA: TGTGCTAGTGGTTTGGAGTTCGAGCAGTACTTC
CDR3 protein: CASGLEFEQYF

clone size: -
CDR3 length: 15
V gene: TRBV5-1
D gene: -
J gene: TRBJ2-5
CDR3 DNA: TGCGCCAGCAGCTTGGGGGCAGGTTCACAAGAGACCCAGTACTTC
CDR3 protein: CASSLGAGSQETQYF

clone size: once
CDR3 length: 18
V gene: TRBV9
D gene: -
J gene: TRBJ2-2
CDR3 DNA: TGTGCCAGCAGCGTTCAGGGCATGGACAGACCGAACACCGGGGAGCTGTTTTTT
CDR3 protein: CASSVQGMDRPNTGELFF

clone size: once
CDR3 length: 15
V gene: TRBV5-4
D gene: TRBD1
J gene: TRBJ1-4
CDR3 DNA: TGTGCCAGCAGCTTGGCTGGGACAGGGACTGAAAAACTGTTTTTT
CDR3 protein: CASSLAGTGTEKLFF

clone size: -
CDR3 length: 14
V gene: TRBV30
D gene: -
J gene: TRBJ2-3
CDR3 DNA: TGTGCCTGGGGAGACAGGGAGGGCACAGATACGCAGTATTTT
CDR3 protein: CAWGDREGTDTQYF

clone size: few
CDR3 length: 14
V gene: TRBV10-2
D gene: TRBD1
J gene: TRBJ1-1
CDR3 DNA: TGCGCCAGCAATGGACAGGGGGGGTTTTCTGAAGCTTTCTTT
CDR3 protein: CASNGQGGFSEAFF

clone size: -
CDR3 length: 14
V gene: TRBV15
D gene: -
J gene: TRBJ2-7
CDR3 DNA: TGTGCCACCAGCAGAGGGGACTCCGCCTACGAGCAGTACTTC
CDR3 protein: CATSRGDSAYEQYF